The present T cell receptor beta chain was sequenced within a study of cytomegalovirus exposure and HLA in healthy donors. Study overall: The study's early data release held about 85 million unique TCRs from HLA-typed donors.

It was with 60 Vbeta and 13 Jbeta primers that the PCR ran. Produced via immunoSEQ multiplex PCR; TCRdb's table is partial and in-frame only. This table has approximately 190,000 clones, around 82% appearing once. Each donor's status was that of a healthy bone marrow donor. Source material: PBMCs. This clonotype originated in a woman aged 30 to 39 in good health and CMV-seropositive.

CDR3 sequence (DNA): TGTGCCTGCCAAGCCCAAGAGACCCAGTACTTC. It codes for CACQAQETQYF. This chain joins TRBV30 and TRBJ2-5, with unresolved D. The germline V gene has CDR1 GTSNPN and CDR2 SVGIG (reference sequence). Trimming shortened V by 6 bases and J by 1 base, and 6 bases separated the two germline ends. The CDR3 totals 11 residues. Drawing the rest from reference TRBV30 and TRBJ2-5, the complete variable domain is SQTIHQWPATLVQPVGSPLSLECTVEGTSNPNLYWYRQAAGRGLQLLFYSVGIGQISSEVPQNLSASRPQDRQFILSSKKLLLSDSGFYLCACQAQETQYFGPGTRLLVL.